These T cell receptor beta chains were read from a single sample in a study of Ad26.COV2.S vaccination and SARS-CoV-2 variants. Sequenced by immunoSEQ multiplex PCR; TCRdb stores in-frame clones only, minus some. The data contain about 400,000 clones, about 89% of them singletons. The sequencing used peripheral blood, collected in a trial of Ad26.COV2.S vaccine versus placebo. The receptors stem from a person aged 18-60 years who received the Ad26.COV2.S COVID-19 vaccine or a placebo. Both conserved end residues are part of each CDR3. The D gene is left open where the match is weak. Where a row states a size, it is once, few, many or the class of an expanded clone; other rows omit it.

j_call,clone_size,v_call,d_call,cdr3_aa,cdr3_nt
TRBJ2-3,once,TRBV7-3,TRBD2,CASSPSSGRADTQYF,TGTGCCAGCAGCCCGAGTAGCGGGAGGGCAGATACGCAGTATTTT
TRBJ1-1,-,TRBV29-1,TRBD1,CSASSTGGGTEAFF,TGCAGCGCTTCATCCACAGGGGGAGGGACTGAAGCTTTCTTT
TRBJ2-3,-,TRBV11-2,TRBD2,CASSSLAGVGDTQYF,TGTGCCAGCAGCTCTCTAGCGGGAGTCGGAGATACGCAGTATTTT
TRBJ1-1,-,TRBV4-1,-,CASSQDGYLEAFF,TGCGCCAGCAGCCAAGACGGGTATTTGGAAGCTTTCTTT
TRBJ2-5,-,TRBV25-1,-,CASRTNSGETQYF,TGTGCCTCGAGGACCAATTCGGGAGAGACCCAGTACTTC
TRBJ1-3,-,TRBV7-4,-,CASRAGETFFSGNTIYF,TGTGCCAGCCGGGCTGGCGAGACATTCTTCTCTGGAAACACCATATATTTT
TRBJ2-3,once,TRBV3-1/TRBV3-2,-,CASSPSGLGRDTQYF,TGTGCCAGCAGCCCCAGCGGGCTGGGTCGGGATACGCAGTATTTT
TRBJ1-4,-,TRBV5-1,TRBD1,CASSSGNQGGYEKLFF,TGCGCCAGCAGCTCAGGGAATCAGGGGGGCTATGAAAAACTGTTTTTT
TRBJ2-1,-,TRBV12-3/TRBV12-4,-,CASTLRKRGEQFF,TGTGCCAGCACCCTTAGGAAGCGTGGTGAGCAGTTCTTC
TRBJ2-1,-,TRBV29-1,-,CSVPHKKRGRFYNEQFF,TGCAGCGTTCCCCATAAAAAACGGGGGCGCTTCTACAATGAGCAGTTCTTC
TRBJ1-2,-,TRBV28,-,CASVAPYGYTF,TGTGCCAGCGTCGCCCCCTATGGCTACACCTTC
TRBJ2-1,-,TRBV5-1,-,CASSFRWGMGNNEQFF,TGCGCCAGCAGCTTCCGTTGGGGAATGGGGAACAATGAGCAGTTCTTC
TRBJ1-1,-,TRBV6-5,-,CASTNELETEAFF,TGTGCCAGCACCAACGAGCTTGAGACTGAAGCTTTCTTT
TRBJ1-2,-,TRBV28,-,CASSGGNWDGYTF,TGTGCCAGCTCTGGGGGAAACTGGGATGGCTACACCTTC
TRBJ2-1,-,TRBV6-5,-,CASSYGKGRGYNEQFF,TGTGCCAGCAGTTATGGGAAGGGGAGAGGGTACAATGAGCAGTTCTTC
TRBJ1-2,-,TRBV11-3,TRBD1,CASSLGPDRVGHGYTF,TGTGCCAGCAGCTTAGGCCCGGACAGGGTGGGACATGGCTACACCTTC
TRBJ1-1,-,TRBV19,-,CASSMRELTEAFF,TGTGCCAGTAGTATGCGGGAACTCACTGAAGCTTTCTTT
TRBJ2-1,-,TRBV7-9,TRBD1,CASSQGTGLSSYNEQFF,TGTGCCAGCAGCCAGGGGACAGGGTTGAGCTCCTACAATGAGCAGTTCTTC
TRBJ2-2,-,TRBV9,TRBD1,CASSGRGLGTGELFF,TGTGCCAGCAGCGGCAGGGGGCTTGGAACCGGGGAGCTGTTTTTT
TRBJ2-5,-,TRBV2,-,CASSDIRETQYF,TGTGCCAGCAGTGACATTAGGGAGACCCAGTACTTC
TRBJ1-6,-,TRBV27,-,CASSFRGRSALHF,TGTGCCAGCAGTTTCAGGGGTCGTTCCGCCCTCCACTTT
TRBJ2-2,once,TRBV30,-,CAWSDDGGELFF,TGTGCCTGGAGTGATGACGGCGGGGAGCTGTTTTTT
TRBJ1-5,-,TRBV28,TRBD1,CASRQGINQPQHF,TGTGCCAGCCGACAGGGTATCAATCAGCCCCAGCATTTT
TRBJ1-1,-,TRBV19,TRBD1,CASTDPDRGFPNTEAFF,TGTGCCAGTACCGACCCCGACAGGGGGTTTCCTAACACTGAAGCTTTCTTT
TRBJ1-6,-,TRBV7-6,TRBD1,CASSGGQGKARAHSPLHF,TGTGCCAGCAGCGGTGGACAGGGGAAGGCTAGGGCTCATTCACCCCTCCACTTT
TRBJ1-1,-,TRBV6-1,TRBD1,CASSENNRDRVAFF,TGTGCCAGCAGTGAAAACAACCGGGACAGGGTGGCTTTCTTT
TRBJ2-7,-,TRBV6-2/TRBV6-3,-,CASSPTGPSYEQYF,TGTGCCAGCAGTCCAACAGGGCCTTCCTACGAGCAGTACTTC
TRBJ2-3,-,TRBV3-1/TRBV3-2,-,CASSPTDSLTDTQYF,TGTGCCAGCAGCCCTACCGACAGTCTCACAGATACGCAGTATTTT
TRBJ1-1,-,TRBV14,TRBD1,CASSVIGTVEAFF,TGTGCCAGCAGCGTAATAGGGACAGTTGAAGCTTTCTTT
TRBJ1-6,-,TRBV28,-,CASTIAGANSPLHF,TGTGCCAGTACCATCGCAGGGGCGAATTCACCCCTCCACTTT
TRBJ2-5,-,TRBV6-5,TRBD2,CASSPTSGGQETQYF,TGTGCCAGCAGTCCTACTAGCGGGGGCCAAGAGACCCAGTACTTC
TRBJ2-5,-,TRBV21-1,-,CASSSSAENQETQYF,TGTGCCAGCAGCTCTTCGGCCGAGAATCAAGAGACCCAGTACTTC
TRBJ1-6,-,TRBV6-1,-,CASSEAGDGSPLHF,TGTGCCAGCAGTGAAGCGGGAGACGGTTCACCCCTCCACTTT
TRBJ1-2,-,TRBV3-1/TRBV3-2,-,CASSRELSYGYTF,TGTGCCAGCAGCCGAGAGCTCAGCTATGGCTACACCTTC
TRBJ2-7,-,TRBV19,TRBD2,CASSMTSGSVQYF,TGTGCCAGTAGTATGACTAGCGGGAGTGTGCAGTACTTC
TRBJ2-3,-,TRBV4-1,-,CASSQDQRGGLAGAVDTQYF,TGCGCCAGCAGCCAAGACCAACGAGGGGGACTGGCAGGGGCTGTAGATACGCAGTATTTT
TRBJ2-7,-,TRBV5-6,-,CASSLPSHYEQYF,TGTGCCAGCAGCTTGCCGAGTCACTACGAGCAGTACTTC
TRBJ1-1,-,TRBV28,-,CASSLSTVNTEAFF,TGTGCCAGCAGTTTATCTACAGTGAACACTGAAGCTTTCTTT
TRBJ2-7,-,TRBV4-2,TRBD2,CASSQESSGSYEQYF,TGTGCCAGCAGCCAAGAGTCAAGCGGGAGCTACGAGCAGTACTTC
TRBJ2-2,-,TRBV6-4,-,CASSDSGGTGELFF,TGTGCCAGCAGTGACTCAGGGGGCACCGGGGAGCTGTTTTTT
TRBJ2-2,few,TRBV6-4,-,CASSERAGTGELFF,TGTGCCAGCAGCGAGAGGGCGGGGACCGGGGAGCTGTTTTTT
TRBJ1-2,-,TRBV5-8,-,CASMVNYGYTF,TGTGCCAGCATGGTTAACTATGGCTACACCTTC
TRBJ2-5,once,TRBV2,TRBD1,CASRSRTGRETQYF,TGTGCCAGCAGGAGTCGGACAGGTCGAGAGACCCAGTACTTC
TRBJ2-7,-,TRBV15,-,CATSEGRLGDYEQYF,TGTGCCACCAGCGAGGGCCGGCTAGGTGACTACGAGCAGTACTTC
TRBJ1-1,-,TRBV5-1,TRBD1,CASSSERTGGQNTEAFF,TGCGCCAGCAGCTCTGAAAGGACAGGGGGGCAGAACACTGAAGCTTTCTTT
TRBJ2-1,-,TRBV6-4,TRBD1,CASSEGTGGDNEQFF,TGTGCCAGCAGTGAAGGGACAGGGGGAGACAATGAGCAGTTCTTC